Listed below are T cell receptor beta chains from one sample, sequenced in a study of blood T cell repertoires in COVID-19. TCRdb's table, derived via immunoSEQ multiplex PCR, lists solely in-frame clones and lacks some. The data hold 55,000 to 70,000 clones, with roughly nine tenths observed a single time. The sequenced sample consisted of peripheral blood. The receptors were gathered from a woman aged 70 to 79 with active COVID-19. CDR3s include the opening cysteine and the closing phenylalanine or tryptophan. A D gene is named only where the DNA matches it firmly. Clone size is given for some rows only: seen once, a few or many times, or a class if the clone is expanded.

d_call	clone_size	v_call	j_call	cdr3_aa	cdr3_nt
TRBD1	-	TRBV5-1	TRBJ2-7	CASSLARDRVVYEQYF	TGCGCCAGCAGCTTGGCCCGGGACAGGGTCGTCTACGAGCAGTACTTC
TRBD2	-	TRBV7-2	TRBJ2-2	CASSWDRGRTGELFF	TGTGCCAGCAGTTGGGACCGCGGGAGGACCGGGGAGCTGTTTTTT
TRBD1	-	TRBV28	TRBJ1-1	CASSLSGTGDMNTEAFF	TGTGCCAGCAGTTTATCCGGGACAGGGGATATGAACACTGAAGCTTTCTTT
-	-	TRBV5-6	TRBJ1-2	CASSQGPGNYGYTF	TGTGCCAGCAGCCAAGGTCCAGGGAACTATGGCTACACCTTC
-	once	TRBV7-9	TRBJ2-5	CASSLDPRERETQYF	TGTGCCAGCAGCTTAGATCCGAGGGAAAGAGAGACCCAGTACTTC
TRBD2	-	TRBV28	TRBJ2-7	CASSLFGTSGNEQYF	TGTGCCAGCAGTTTATTCGGGACTAGCGGGAACGAGCAGTACTTC
-	-	TRBV28	TRBJ1-5	CASSSHSNQPQHF	TGTGCCAGCAGTTCCCATAGCAATCAGCCCCAGCATTTT
-	few	TRBV18	TRBJ1-3	CASSPPAVGNTIYF	TGTGCCAGCTCACCACCGGCAGTGGGAAACACCATATATTTT
-	-	TRBV5-1	TRBJ2-5	CASSLTGRGYETQYF	TGCGCCAGCAGTCTAACGGGCCGGGGTTATGAGACCCAGTACTTC
TRBD2	-	TRBV3-1/TRBV3-2	TRBJ2-2	CASSQDGGREDTGELFF	TGTGCCAGCAGCCAAGATGGCGGGAGGGAGGACACCGGGGAGCTGTTTTTT
-	once	TRBV9	TRBJ2-5	CASSVGTVVSIPQETQYF	TGTGCCAGCAGCGTAGGAACGGTGGTTAGCATCCCACAAGAGACCCAGTACTTC
TRBD1	-	TRBV7-2	TRBJ2-7	CASSRDRVYEQYF	TGTGCCAGCAGCCGCGACAGGGTCTACGAGCAGTACTTC
-	-	TRBV3-1/TRBV3-2	TRBJ2-5	CASSQDLARQETQYF	TGTGCCAGCAGCCAAGATCTGGCCAGGCAAGAGACCCAGTACTTC
-	-	TRBV9	TRBJ2-3	CASSVGTKRTDTQYF	TGTGCCAGCAGCGTAGGGACAAAACGCACAGATACGCAGTATTTT
TRBD1	-	TRBV28	TRBJ1-5	CASFTGTGNQPQHF	TGTGCCAGTTTCACCGGGACAGGCAATCAGCCCCAGCATTTT
TRBD1	-	TRBV10-3	TRBJ1-2	CAISQTGALIYGYTF	TGTGCCATCAGCCAGACAGGGGCTTTAATCTATGGCTACACCTTC
TRBD1	-	TRBV4-1	TRBJ1-4	CASSRQQGAGTNEKLFF	TGCGCCAGCAGCCGCCAACAGGGGGCAGGGACTAATGAAAAACTGTTTTTT
-	-	TRBV28	TRBJ2-6	CASTREISGANVLTF	TGTGCCAGCACCCGTGAGATCTCTGGGGCCAACGTCCTGACTTTC
-	-	TRBV11-1	TRBJ1-4	CASSSSGQALGKLFF	TGTGCCAGCAGCTCCAGCGGGCAGGCCCTGGGAAAACTGTTTTTT
-	-	TRBV28	TRBJ2-1	CASSLGWSSYNEQFF	TGTGCCAGCAGTTTAGGATGGAGCTCCTACAATGAGCAGTTCTTC
TRBD1	-	TRBV18	TRBJ2-7	CASSPQWTGDNEQYF	TGTGCCAGCTCACCACAGTGGACAGGAGATAACGAGCAGTACTTC
-	-	TRBV19	TRBJ2-7	CASTPPGAGGFYEQYF	TGTGCCAGTACTCCTCCCGGTGCAGGAGGCTTCTACGAGCAGTACTTC
-	-	TRBV19	TRBJ1-1	CATVETEAFF	TGTGCCACTGTAGAAACTGAAGCTTTCTTT
TRBD1	few	TRBV18	TRBJ1-2	CASSPPQGALGYTF	TGTGCCAGCTCACCACCGCAGGGGGCTTTAGGCTACACCTTC
-	-	TRBV28	TRBJ2-7	CASSLNPGTNFNAQF	TGTGCCAGCAGCTTAAACCCCGGGACAAACTTCAATGCCCAATTC
-	-	TRBV11-1	TRBJ2-1	CASSLDRGGSGNEQFF	TGTGCCAGCAGCTTAGACCGCGGGGGCTCAGGCAATGAGCAGTTCTTC
TRBD2	-	TRBV11-3	TRBJ2-1	CASSSGTSGVEQFF	TGTGCCAGCAGCTCAGGGACTAGCGGGGTCGAGCAGTTCTTC